This TCR beta chain was found in a study of T-cell reconstitution after alpha-beta-depleted transplantation in children. Findings of the study overall: Surviving recipient T cells and thymic progenitors underlay high day-60 TCRbeta diversity in some patients. One year after transplant, T-cell counts and diversity came mostly from newly produced T cells. Reports say that about two months after transplant, the alpha-beta T cells came out of several hundred graft clones that had expanded.

As it was prepared, the TCRbeta library received unique molecular identifiers. TCRdb redid the calling of the PCR reads with MiXCR, one entry per CDR3 protein. The repertoire includes under 400,000 distinct CDR3 sequences, 20% to 30% of them detected once, and approximately 10% sits in the top ten. This clonotype was detected a few times. Its specificity is not known. This material consisted of PBMCs, mostly from graft donor cells, taken 180 days after TCRalphabeta/CD19-depleted stem cell transplant. This receptor was obtained from a male patient aged 10 to 17 who had a stem cell transplant for acute lymphoblastic leukemia, so the T cells may come from the graft donor.

The CDR3 reads CASSVWTGGESPLHF. The CDR3 DNA follows: TGTGCCAGCAGCGTATGGACAGGGGGCGAGTCACCCCTCCACTTT. The chain carries TRBV27 and TRBJ1-6, with 11 nucleotides matching TRBD1. Trimming took 6 bases from V and 10 from J; bases not matched to a gene: 8. Germline V gives CDR1 MNHEY, CDR2 SMNVEV (reference sequence). The CDR3 length is 15 residues.